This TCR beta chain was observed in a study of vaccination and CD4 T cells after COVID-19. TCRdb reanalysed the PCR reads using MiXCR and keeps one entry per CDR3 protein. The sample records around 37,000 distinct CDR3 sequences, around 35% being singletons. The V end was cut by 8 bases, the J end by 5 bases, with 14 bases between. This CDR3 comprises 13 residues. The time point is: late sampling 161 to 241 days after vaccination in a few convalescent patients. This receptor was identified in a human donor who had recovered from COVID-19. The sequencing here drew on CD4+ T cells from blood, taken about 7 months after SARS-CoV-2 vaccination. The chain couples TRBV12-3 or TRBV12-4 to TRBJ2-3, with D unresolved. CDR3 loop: CASLTVGGDTQYF. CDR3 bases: TGTGCCAGCCTGACTGTGGGCGGAGATACGCAGTATTTT.